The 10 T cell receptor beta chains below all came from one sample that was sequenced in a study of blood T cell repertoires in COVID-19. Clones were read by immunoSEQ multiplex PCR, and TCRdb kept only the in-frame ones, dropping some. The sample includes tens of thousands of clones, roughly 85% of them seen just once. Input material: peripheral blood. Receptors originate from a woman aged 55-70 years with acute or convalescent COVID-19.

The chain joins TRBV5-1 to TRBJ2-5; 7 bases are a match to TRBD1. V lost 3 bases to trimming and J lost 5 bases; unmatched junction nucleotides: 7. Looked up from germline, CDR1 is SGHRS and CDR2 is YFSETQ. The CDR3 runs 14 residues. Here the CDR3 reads CASSYGTVPETQYF. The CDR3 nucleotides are TGCGCCAGCAGCTATGGGACAGTCCCGGAGACCCAGTACTTC.

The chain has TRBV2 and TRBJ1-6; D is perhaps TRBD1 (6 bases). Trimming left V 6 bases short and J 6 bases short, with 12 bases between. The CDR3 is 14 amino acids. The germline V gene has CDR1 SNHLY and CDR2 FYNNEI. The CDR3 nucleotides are TGTGCCAGCAGGATGGACAGCTTTAATTCACCCCTCCACTTT. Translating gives CASRMDSFNSPLHF.

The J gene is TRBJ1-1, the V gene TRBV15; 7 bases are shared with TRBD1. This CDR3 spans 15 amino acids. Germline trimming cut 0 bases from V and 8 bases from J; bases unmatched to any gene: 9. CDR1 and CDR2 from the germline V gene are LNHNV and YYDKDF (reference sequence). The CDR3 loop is CATSRDQVQGTEAFF. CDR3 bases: TGTGCCACCAGCAGAGATCAAGTACAGGGGACGGAAGCTTTCTTT.

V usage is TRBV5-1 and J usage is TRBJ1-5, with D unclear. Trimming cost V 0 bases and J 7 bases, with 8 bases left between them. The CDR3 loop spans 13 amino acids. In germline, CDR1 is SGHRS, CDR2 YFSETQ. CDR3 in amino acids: CASSLDGGQPQHF. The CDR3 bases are TGCGCCAGCAGCTTGGACGGCGGACAGCCCCAGCATTTT.

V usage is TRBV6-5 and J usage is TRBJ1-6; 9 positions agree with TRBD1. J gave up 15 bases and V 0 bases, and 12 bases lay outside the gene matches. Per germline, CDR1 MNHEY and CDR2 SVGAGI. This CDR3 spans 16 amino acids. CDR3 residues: CASSYSETGGVGNLHF. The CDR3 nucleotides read TGTGCCAGCAGTTACTCCGAGACAGGGGGTGTAGGTAACCTCCACTTT.

The CDR3 DNA follows: TGTGCCAGCGCGGGGGAGGACACCGGGGAGCTGTTTTTT. Translated: CASAGEDTGELFF. This rearrangement joins TRBV2 to TRBJ2-2; 7 bases line up with TRBD2. This CDR3 has 13 residues. Germline assignment: CDR1 SNHLY and CDR2 FYNNEI. The junction had 3 bases not matched to a gene; V was cut back by 8 bases and J by 3 bases.

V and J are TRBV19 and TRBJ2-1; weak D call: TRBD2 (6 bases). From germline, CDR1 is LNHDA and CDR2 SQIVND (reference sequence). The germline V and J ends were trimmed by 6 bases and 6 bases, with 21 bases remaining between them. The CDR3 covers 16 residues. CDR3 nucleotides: TGTGCCAGTAGAAATAAGGGGACTTCACAACTCAATGAGCAGTTCTTC. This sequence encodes CASRNKGTSQLNEQFF.

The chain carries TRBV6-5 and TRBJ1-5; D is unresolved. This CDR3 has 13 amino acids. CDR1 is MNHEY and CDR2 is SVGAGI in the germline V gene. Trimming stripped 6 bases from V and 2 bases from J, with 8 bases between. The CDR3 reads CASSPGGNQPQHF. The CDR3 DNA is TGTGCCAGCAGCCCCGGGGGCAATCAGCCCCAGCATTTT.

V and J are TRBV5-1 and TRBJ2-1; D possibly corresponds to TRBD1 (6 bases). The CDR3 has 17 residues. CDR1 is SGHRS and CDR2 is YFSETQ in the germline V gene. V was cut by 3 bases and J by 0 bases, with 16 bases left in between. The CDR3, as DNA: TGCGCCAGCAGCTATCAGACAGGCCCAAGCTCCTACAATGAGCAGTTCTTC. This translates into CASSYQTGPSSYNEQFF. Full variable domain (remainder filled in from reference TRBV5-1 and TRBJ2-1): KAGVTQTPRYLIKTRGQQVTLSCSPISGHRSVSWYQQTPGQGLQFLFEYFSETQRNKGNFPGRFSGRQFSNSRSEMNVSTLELGDSALYLCASSYQTGPSSYNEQFFGPGTRLTVL.

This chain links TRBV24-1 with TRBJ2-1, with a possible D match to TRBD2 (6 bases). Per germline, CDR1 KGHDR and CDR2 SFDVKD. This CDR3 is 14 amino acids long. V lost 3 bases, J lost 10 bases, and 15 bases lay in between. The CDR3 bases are TGTGCCACCAGTGATCCCGGGACTCCAGCGGAGCAGTTCTTC. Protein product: CATSDPGTPAEQFF.